The sample holds a few counts of the clone carrying this T cell receptor (beta chain). Regions amplified from RNA transcripts were the TCR beta CDR3 regions. Researchers ran a first-round RT-PCR on the TCR CDR3 using the HTBI primer set. Each CDR3 protein gets one entry after TCRdb re-called the multiplex PCR reads with MiXCR. This table holds about 640,000 distinct CDR3 sequences, around 20% found once. Lactation, pregnancy, other autoimmune disease or uncontrolled infection led to exclusion of patients. This specimen comes from a study of T cells in Graves' hyperthyroidism and ophthalmopathy. CDR1 SQVTM and CDR2 ANQGSEA come from the germline V gene. Unmatched junction bases numbered 19, after V lost 6 bases and J lost 6 bases. There are 16 residues in the CDR3.

Material: blood. The chain combines TRBV29-1 with TRBJ1-1; 7 bases agree with TRBD1. The sequence was obtained from a man under 40 with Graves' ophthalmopathy. The CDR3 nucleotides are TGCAGCGTGACCCGGCGTATAAGACAGGGTGGTTCTGAAGCTTTCTTT. Translation: CSVTRRIRQGGSEAFF. Based on the CDR3 plus reference TRBV29-1 and TRBJ1-1, the full variable domain is SAVISQKPSRDICQRGTSLTIQCQVDSQVTMMFWYRQQPGQSLTLIATANQGSEATYESGFVIDKFPISRPNLTFSTLTVSNMSPEDSSIYLCSVTRRIRQGGSEAFFGQGTRLTVV.